Below, 29 T cell receptor beta chains from the same sample are listed, as sequenced in a study of T cell repertoires in cytomegalovirus infection. From the reads, TCRdb called clonotypes with MiXCR, one entry per CDR3 protein. The table has 350,000 to 500,000 distinct CDR3 sequences, approximately 33% seen once; the top ten hold roughly 13%. The sample was PBMCs. The receptors were sampled from a human donor in good health (CMV status not recorded). Some clones in this sample may be carry-over from other donors' samples.

This clonotype was detected a few times. The CDR3, as DNA: TGTGCCAGCAGTTTATGGTTAGGGAGGGGTAATCAGCCCCAGCATTTT. Protein sequence: CASSLWLGRGNQPQHF. This chain connects TRBV12-3 or TRBV12-4 to TRBJ1-5; a weak D match, TRBD1 (5 bases). The length of the CDR3 is 16 residues. Trimming cost V 2 bases and J 4 bases, with 15 bases left between them.

The chain joins TRBV7-9 to TRBJ1-4; no clear D. With 7 bases removed from V and 4 bases from J, the gap between germline ends came to 13 bases. The CDR3 covers 14 residues. The germline CDR1 and CDR2 sequences are SEHNR and FQNEAQ (reference sequence). The CDR3: CASIPPGRNEKLFF. CDR3 sequence (DNA): TGTGCCAGCATCCCCCCCGGGCGTAATGAAAAACTGTTTTTT.

This clonotype has ten or more counts. This chain joins TRBV27 and TRBJ2-7, with 9 bases lining up with TRBD1. CDR1 is MNHEY, CDR2 SMNVEV, per germline (reference sequence). CDR3 length equals 14 residues. The V gene end was trimmed by 8 bases and the J gene end by 5 bases; junction bases not matched to a gene: 10. CDR3: CASGSGTGYHEQYF. In DNA, the CDR3 is TGTGCCAGCGGCTCCGGGACAGGGTACCACGAGCAGTACTTC.

The rearrangement joins TRBV9 to TRBJ2-6, with D perhaps TRBD1 (6 bases). The V and J ends lost 3 bases and 4 bases respectively, with 11 bases between them. The V gene's germline CDR1 is SGDLS and CDR2 YYNGEE. This CDR3 is 15 amino acids long. In nucleotides, the CDR3 is TGTGCCAGCAGCGCCGGGACACTCGGGGCCAACGTCCTGACTTTC. Translating gives CASSAGTLGANVLTF.

The chain recombines TRBV7-9 with TRBJ2-3; TRBD2 matches at 7 bases. V shed 3 bases and J 5 bases; nucleotides not matched to a gene: 5. The CDR3 totals 14 residues. Looked up from germline, CDR1 is SEHNR and CDR2 is FQNEAQ (reference sequence). CDR3 nucleotide sequence: TGTGCCAGCAGCTTTTTTGGGGGGGAAGATACGCAGTATTTT. Its protein is CASSFFGGEDTQYF.

This clonotype was detected many times. The chain links TRBV7-8 to TRBJ2-1; TRBD2 agrees at 9 bases. Looked up from germline, CDR1 is SGHVS and CDR2 is FQNEAQ. This CDR3 contains 18 residues. V trimming: 3 bases; J trimming: 1 base; junction bases outside the gene matches: 10. The CDR3 region is CASSFSVGAGGSYNEQFF. The CDR3, as DNA: TGTGCCAGCAGCTTTAGTGTCGGAGCGGGGGGATCCTACAATGAGCAGTTCTTC.

This clonotype appeared many times. The chain links TRBV7-2 to TRBJ2-1, with 10 bases aligning to TRBD2. The trim removed 5 bases at V and 4 bases at J, leaving 5 bases unmatched. Germline V gene sequence: CDR1 SGHTA, CDR2 FQGNSA. The CDR3 is 15 amino acids. Here the CDR3 DNA reads TGTGCCAGCAGCATTACTAGCGGGGTGTACAATGAGCAGTTCTTC. It yields the protein CASSITSGVYNEQFF.

The chain carries TRBV6-5 and TRBJ2-2; TRBD1 aligns across 7 bases. The trim removed 6 bases at V and 5 bases at J, leaving 21 bases unmatched. The length of the CDR3 is 19 residues. Germline V gene sequence: CDR1 MNHEY, CDR2 SVGAGI. The CDR3 bases are TGTGCCAGCAGCTGGACAGGAGCGATCACGAACTATAATACCGGGGAGCTGTTTTTT. It specifies CASSWTGAITNYNTGELFF.

On this clonotype: An end of the junction differs from the germline gene, which may be a read error. The V and J genes are TRBV4-1 and TRBJ2-7; TRBD2 aligns across 8 bases. Germline CDR1 and CDR2: MGHRA and YSYEKL. This CDR3 is built from 16 residues. The CDR3 region is CASSQEATSGAYEPYF. In nucleotides, the CDR3 is TGTGCCAGCAGCCAAGAAGCAACTAGCGGAGCCTACGAGCCGTACTTC.

This chain connects TRBV5-4 to TRBJ2-5; maybe TRBD2 (6 bases). The germline V gene has CDR1 SGHNT and CDR2 YYREEE (reference sequence). This CDR3 region has 14 residues. V was trimmed by 0 bases and J by 6 bases, leaving 12 bases between them. CDR3: CASSLGGVRKTQYF. The DNA for the CDR3 is TGTGCCAGCAGCTTGGGCGGGGTAAGGAAGACCCAGTACTTC.

This clonotype was recorded many times. The J gene is TRBJ1-1, the V gene TRBV7-8; 8 bases are a match to TRBD1. After removal of 5 bases from V and 4 bases from J, the junction contained 6 bases not matched to a gene. The CDR3 sequence is 14 residues long. CDR1 is SGHVS and CDR2 is FQNEAQ in the germline V gene. The CDR3 loop reads CASSLGQDVTEAFF. DNA for the CDR3: TGTGCCAGCAGCCTGGGACAGGATGTCACTGAAGCTTTCTTT.

Concerning this clonotype itself: A junction end diverges from the germline sequence, so it may reflect a read error. The V and J genes are TRBV7-7 and TRBJ2-1, with 12 bases that match TRBD2. CDR3 length: 20 amino acids. Looked up from germline, CDR1 is SSHAT and CDR2 is FNYEAQ (reference sequence). This chain's CDR3 is CASSLYWTGASGGAPNEQFF. The CDR3 DNA reads TGTGCTAGCAGCTTGTATTGGACAGGGGCTAGCGGGGGGGCGCCCAATGAGCAGTTCTTC.

The chain recombines TRBV6-2 or TRBV6-3 with TRBJ1-1, with D uncertain. Germline loops: CDR1 MNHEY, CDR2 SVGEGT. V was cut by 2 bases and J by 6 bases, with 7 bases left in between. The CDR3 has 12 residues. As DNA, the CDR3 is TGTGCCAGCAGTTACCTTCTCTCTGAAGCTTTCTTT. Its translation: CASSYLLSEAFF.

This clonotype was observed at least ten times. The V and J genes are TRBV19 and TRBJ1-2; D is unclear. Germline loops: CDR1 LNHDA, CDR2 SQIVND (reference sequence). V was shortened by 9 bases and J by 2 bases, with 16 bases between the two germline ends. The CDR3 extends over 14 amino acids. The CDR3 is CASRLTTENYGYTF. Here the CDR3 DNA reads TGTGCCAGCAGACTTACCACAGAGAACTATGGCTACACCTTC.

Comment on this clonotype: Germline is not matched at one junction end, which may reflect a read error. The chain is built from TRBV11-2 and TRBJ2-5; 7 nucleotides match TRBD2. Germline V gene sequence: CDR1 SGHAT, CDR2 FQNNGV. This CDR3 has 15 residues. Written as DNA, the CDR3 is TGTGCCAGCAGCGTGTCCGCGGGGGTCCAAGAGACCCATTACTTC. Translating gives CASSVSAGVQETHYF. The variable domain in full, with the rest retrieved from reference TRBV11-2 and TRBJ2-5, is EAGVAQSPRYKIIEKRQSVAFWCNPISGHATLYWYQQILGQGPKLLIQFQNNGVVDDSQLPKDRFSAERLKGVDSTLKIQPAKLEDSAVYLCASSVSAGVQETHYFGPGTRLLVL.

This clonotype was counted a few times. The chain carries TRBV20-1 and TRBJ2-1; the match to TRBD1 covers 9 bases. V lost 2 bases to trimming and J lost 1 base; unmatched junction nucleotides: 6. Germline assignment: CDR1 DFQATT and CDR2 SNEGSKA (reference sequence). The CDR3 runs 16 residues. CDR3 nucleotides: TGCAGTGCTAGAAAGGGGACAGGGCGTTCCTACAATGAGCAGTTCTTC. Its protein product is CSARKGTGRSYNEQFF.

The chain uses TRBV6-1 and TRBJ1-2, with D unclear. Trimming removed 2 bases at V and 3 bases at J, with 7 bases between. Per germline, CDR1 MNHNS and CDR2 SASEGT. The CDR3 loop spans 13 amino acids. The CDR3 region has the DNA TGTGCCAGCAGTGAACAAGTGTACTATGGCTACACCTTC. This sequence encodes CASSEQVYYGYTF.

This sequence joins TRBV4-3 and TRBJ1-4, with 11 bases matching TRBD1. Germline-derived CDR1 and CDR2 are LGHNA and YSLEER. CDR3 length: 18 amino acids. The trim removed 3 bases at V and 4 bases at J, leaving 10 bases unmatched. Here the CDR3 DNA reads TGCGCCAGCAGCCAGGGACAGGGGGTGACTCTTTATAATGAAAAACTGTTTTTT. Translating it yields CASSQGQGVTLYNEKLFF.

The V gene is TRBV24-1, the J gene TRBJ2-4; D is undetermined. The germline V gene has CDR1 KGHDR and CDR2 SFDVKD. The V end lost 0 bases, the J end lost 12 bases, and 8 bases lay between the germline ends. There are 12 residues in the CDR3. CDR3 bases: TGTGCCACCAGTGATTTGACGGGCCGTCAGTACTTC. This translates into CATSDLTGRQYF.

The gene calls are TRBV11-2 and TRBJ2-6, with TRBD1 matching 7 bases. V gave up 3 bases and J gave up 3 bases; unmatched junction bases: 8. CDR1 is SGHAT, CDR2 FQNNGV, per germline. This CDR3 comprises 17 residues. As DNA, the CDR3 is TGTGCCAGCAGCTTTGTTGCAAGGGGGCGTGGGGCCAACGTCCTGACTTTC. It yields the protein CASSFVARGRGANVLTF.

The CDR3 nucleotides read TGTGCCATCAGTGAGTCTAAGGGTCCCACAGATACGCAGTATTTT. Translated: CAISESKGPTDTQYF. The V call is TRBV10-3, the J call TRBJ2-3, with D unresolved. Germline values: CDR1 ENHRY, CDR2 SYGVKD. The CDR3 has 15 residues. Trimming pared 0 bases from V and 2 bases from J, leaving 9 bases between.

The chain couples TRBV19 to TRBJ1-5, with D unresolved. The germline V and J ends were trimmed by 1 base and 0 bases, with 13 bases remaining between them. The CDR3 runs to 17 residues. Germline-derived CDR1 and CDR2 are LNHDA and SQIVND (reference sequence). The CDR3 here is CASSIAGWKDSNQPQHF. Here the CDR3 DNA reads TGTGCCAGTAGTATAGCTGGTTGGAAGGATAGCAATCAGCCCCAGCATTTT.

In its sample, this clonotype was seen a few times. The rearrangement links TRBV12-3 or TRBV12-4 to TRBJ1-6; no clear D gene. The CDR3 is 13 residues long. Trimming removed 6 bases from V and 11 bases from J, with 14 bases in between. In DNA, the CDR3 is TGTGCCAGCAGACAAACGCCCGGCACACCCCTCCACTTT. This translates into CASRQTPGTPLHF.

This chain links TRBV10-3 with TRBJ1-2, with unresolved D. The CDR3 runs 17 residues. V gave up 2 bases and J gave up 0 bases, with 16 bases separating them. Germline V gene lookup returns CDR1 ENHRY and CDR2 SYGVKD. CDR3 nucleotide sequence: TGTGCCATCAGTGAGCTGGTCCGCCCAGAAGCTAACTATGGCTACACCTTC. This sequence encodes CAISELVRPEANYGYTF.

This clonotype was observed a few times. The V call is TRBV5-3, the J call TRBJ2-7; TRBD1 aligns across 10 bases. TRBV5-3 is an ORF for which the function is uncertain. V trimming: 8 bases; J trimming: 7 bases; junction bases outside the gene matches: 9. This CDR3 is built from 13 residues. The CDR3 is CASSRQGAREQYF. In DNA form, the CDR3 reads TGTGCCAGCAGCCGACAGGGGGCCCGGGAGCAGTACTTC.

This clonotype was found many times. This chain uses TRBV7-2 with TRBJ1-4; 10 nucleotides match TRBD1. The CDR3 runs 14 residues. Germline CDR1 SGHTA, CDR2 FQGNSA. J lost 3 bases, V lost 8 bases, and 3 bases had no gene match. The CDR3 protein is CASRQGAPNEKLFF. The CDR3 nucleotides are TGTGCCAGCCGACAGGGGGCTCCTAATGAAAAACTGTTTTTT.

This clonotype appeared many times. V is TRBV7-9 and J is TRBJ1-1; D unclear. This CDR3 spans 13 amino acids. V was clipped by 8 bases and J by 1 base, with 11 bases between them. The germline V gene has CDR1 SEHNR and CDR2 FQNEAQ (reference sequence). The CDR3 here is CASYRGGNTEAFF. The CDR3 DNA sequence: TGTGCCAGCTACCGGGGAGGGAACACTGAAGCTTTCTTT. Full variable domain (missing parts from reference TRBV7-9 and TRBJ1-1): DTGVSQNPRHKITKRGQNVTFRCDPISEHNRLYWYRQTLGQGPEFLTYFQNEAQLEKSRLLSDRFSAERPKGSFSTLEIQRTEQGDSAMYLCASYRGGNTEAFFGQGTRLTVV.

The chain recombines TRBV4-1 with TRBJ2-7; a possible D gene is TRBD2 (5 bases). This CDR3 is 17 amino acids long. Looked up from germline, CDR1 is MGHRA and CDR2 is YSYEKL. Trimming shortened V by 4 bases and J by 1 base, and 20 bases separated the two germline ends. This chain's CDR3 is CASSPREGGGYSYEQYF. The CDR3 DNA reads as TGCGCCAGCAGCCCCCGTGAGGGTGGCGGGTATTCCTACGAGCAGTACTTC.

This clonotype was seen a few times. This sequence joins TRBV7-2 and TRBJ1-3; 7 nucleotides agree with TRBD1. The trim removed 1 base at V and 1 base at J, leaving 16 bases unmatched. The germline CDR1 and CDR2 sequences are SGHTA and FQGNSA. There are 20 residues in the CDR3. CDR3 amino acids: CASSLGQITGAHLSGNTIYF. The CDR3 nucleotides read TGTGCCAGCAGCTTAGGGCAAATTACAGGGGCGCATCTTTCTGGAAACACCATATATTTT.